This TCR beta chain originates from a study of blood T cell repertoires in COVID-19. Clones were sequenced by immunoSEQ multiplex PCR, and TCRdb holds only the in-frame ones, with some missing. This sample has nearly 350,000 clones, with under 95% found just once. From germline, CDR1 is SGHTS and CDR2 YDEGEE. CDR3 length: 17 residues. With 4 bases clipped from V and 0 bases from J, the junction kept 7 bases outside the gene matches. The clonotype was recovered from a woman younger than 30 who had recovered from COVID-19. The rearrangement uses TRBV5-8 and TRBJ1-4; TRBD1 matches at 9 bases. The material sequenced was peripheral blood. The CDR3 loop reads CASSAGTGPATNEKLFF. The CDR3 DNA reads TGTGCCAGCAGCGCAGGGACAGGGCCGGCAACTAATGAAAAACTGTTTTTT.